The rows below give T cell receptor beta chains drawn from one sample of a study of blood T cell repertoires in COVID-19. Sequencing used immunoSEQ multiplex PCR; TCRdb keeps in-frame clones, though not all of them. The sample shows more than 85,000 clones, nearly 90% of them seen only once. Sequencing input: peripheral blood. The receptors were sampled from a woman older than 75 with acute or convalescent COVID-19. CDR3s include the opening cysteine and the closing phenylalanine or tryptophan. D genes are given only for firm matches. The listing skips clone size in some rows; elsewhere it reads once, few, many or a size class.

J gene,D gene,V gene,clone size,CDR3 DNA,CDR3 protein
TRBJ1-6,.,TRBV2,.,TGTGCCAGCAAGAGAACGGGCGCAGGGGCTAATTCACCCCTCCACTTT,CASKRTGAGANSPLHF
TRBJ1-2,TRBD1,TRBV7-8,.,TGTGCCAGCAGCTTAGGCGGACAGGGAAACTATGGCTACACCTTC,CASSLGGQGNYGYTF
TRBJ2-7,.,TRBV28,.,TGTGCCAGCAACCCCCGAGTTGGCGGAGCCTACGAGCAGTACTTC,CASNPRVGGAYEQYF
TRBJ2-3,TRBD1,TRBV29-1,.,TGCAGCGTTGGGGGGGACAGGGACACAGATACGCAGTATTTT,CSVGGDRDTDTQYF
TRBJ2-3,TRBD2,TRBV29-1,.,TGCAGCGTTGGCCCGGGACTAGCGGGTTCCACAGATACGCAGTATTTT,CSVGPGLAGSTDTQYF
TRBJ2-3,.,TRBV23-1,.,TGCGCCAGCAGTCCTCAGGACAGCCTAGGTGGGTACACAGATACGCAGTATTTT,CASSPQDSLGGYTDTQYF
TRBJ1-5,TRBD1,TRBV3-1/TRBV3-2,.,TGTGCCAGCAGCCCTCAGGGGGCAGGTCAGCCCCAGCATTTT,CASSPQGAGQPQHF
TRBJ1-3,.,TRBV18,once,TGTGCCAGCTCCCTCAATAGACTAGGCTCTGGAAACACCATATATTTT,CASSLNRLGSGNTIYF
TRBJ1-2,.,TRBV11-2,few,TGTGCCAGCTTTCCAGTCGCAGGGCGCAAGGTGTATGGCTACACCTTC,CASFPVAGRKVYGYTF
TRBJ2-3,.,TRBV5-4,.,TGTGCAATTCCTGGGGGGAGCTCTGGTACAGATACGCAGTATTTT,CAIPGGSSGTDTQYF
TRBJ1-1,TRBD1,TRBV6-5,.,TGTGCCAGCAGGCCGACAGGGGCGGGAACTGAAGCTTTCTTT,CASRPTGAGTEAFF
TRBJ1-3,.,TRBV19,few,TGTGCCAGTAGTATAAGCCAGGGAGGTGGAAACACCATATATTTT,CASSISQGGGNTIYF
TRBJ1-5,.,TRBV7-2,.,TGTGCCAGCAGCCCACAGGGTAGAGGCAATCAGCCCCAGCATTTT,CASSPQGRGNQPQHF
TRBJ1-3,.,TRBV5-8,.,TGTGCCAGCAGCTTGGGCCGGCGGGTCGGAAACACCATATATTTT,CASSLGRRVGNTIYF
TRBJ1-6,.,TRBV2,.,TGTGCCAGCAGTGAGGAGGGGACGCGGTCACCCCTCCACTTT,CASSEEGTRSPLHF
TRBJ1-4,.,TRBV6-5,.,TGTGCCAGCAGACCTCAGGGCCCGGGTGAAAAACTGTTTTTT,CASRPQGPGEKLFF
TRBJ2-3,TRBD2,TRBV18,.,TGTGCCAGCTCACCACTCGGCGGGGGGGGCACAGATACGCAGTATTTT,CASSPLGGGGTDTQYF
TRBJ1-4,.,TRBV10-3,.,TGTGCCATCAGTGAGTCCCTCAATGAAAAACTGTTTTTT,CAISESLNEKLFF
TRBJ1-1,.,TRBV4-3,.,TGCGCCAGCAGCGCACAGGGAAGGGAGAACACTGAAGCTTTCTTT,CASSAQGRENTEAFF
TRBJ2-2,.,TRBV7-6,.,TGTGCCAGCAGCCCAGGGAACACCGGGGAGCTGTTTTTT,CASSPGNTGELFF
TRBJ2-1,.,TRBV29-1,.,TGCAGCGTCGGTGTATTTTCGGGGAATGATGAGCAGTTCTTC,CSVGVFSGNDEQFF
TRBJ2-2,TRBD2,TRBV27,few,TGTGCCAGCAAGGGACTAGCGGGAGAGTACACCGGGGAGCTGTTTTTT,CASKGLAGEYTGELFF
TRBJ1-1,.,TRBV27,.,TGTGCCAGCAGTTTAAGCCTACCACTAATGAACACTGAAGCTTTCTTT,CASSLSLPLMNTEAFF
TRBJ1-2,TRBD1,TRBV6-6,.,TGTGCCAGCAGATATACAGGGGGACCTGGCTACACCTTC,CASRYTGGPGYTF
TRBJ2-1,.,TRBV6-1,.,TGTGCCAGCAGTGAGCTACCGCCGCCTTACAATGAGCAGTTCTTC,CASSELPPPYNEQFF
TRBJ2-3,.,TRBV24-1,.,TGTGCCACCAGTGATCCTCGGGATCTCACAGATACGCAGTATTTT,CATSDPRDLTDTQYF
TRBJ2-5,TRBD1,TRBV27,.,TGTGCCAGCAGTTTAGCGCGACAGGGGTGGGAGACCCAGTACTTC,CASSLARQGWETQYF
TRBJ2-1,.,TRBV13,few,TGTGCCAGCAGCCTGAGGGTCTCCTACAATGAGCAGTTCTTC,CASSLRVSYNEQFF
TRBJ1-1,.,TRBV7-2,few,TGTGCCAGCAGCTTAGGCCCCCGCATGAGGGCCCCGAACACTGAAGCTTTCTTT,CASSLGPRMRAPNTEAFF
TRBJ2-5,.,TRBV7-3,.,TGTGCCAGCAGCTTAAGGCAGGGTCATGGGGAGACCCAGTACTTC,CASSLRQGHGETQYF
TRBJ2-7,TRBD2,TRBV7-2,once,TGTGCCAGCAGCCACCCCCGGGGACTAGCGGGAGGAAATAACTACGAGCAGTACTTC,CASSHPRGLAGGNNYEQYF
TRBJ2-5,.,TRBV3-1/TRBV3-2,once,TGTGCCAGCAGCCAGGCACCAGGGTCCCAAGAGACCCAGTACTTC,CASSQAPGSQETQYF
TRBJ2-7,TRBD1,TRBV7-2,.,TGTGCCAGCAGAAGGGGACAGTCCTACGAGCAGTACTTC,CASRRGQSYEQYF
TRBJ2-5,TRBD2,TRBV4-1,.,TGCGCCAGCAGCTTGCGGGAGTTGCAGACCCAGTACTTC,CASSLRELQTQYF
TRBJ2-5,TRBD2,TRBV5-1,.,TGCGCCAGCACCTTGACTAGCGGGGGGCCGGGGCGCACCCAGTACTTC,CASTLTSGGPGRTQYF
TRBJ1-6,.,TRBV9,.,TGTGCCAGCAGCCCCTACTCCGCGGATTATAATTCACCCCTCCACTTT,CASSPYSADYNSPLHF
TRBJ2-1,TRBD2,TRBV6-5,.,TGTGCCAGCAGTACGCGGGGGGCCGGTGGTTATGAGCAGTTCTTC,CASSTRGAGGYEQFF
TRBJ2-5,.,TRBV19,.,TGTGCCAGTAGTATCGGGAACCAAGAGACCCAGTACTTC,CASSIGNQETQYF
TRBJ1-1,.,TRBV6-5,once,TGTGCCAGCGGGGCTGGGACTGAAGCTTTCTTT,CASGAGTEAFF
TRBJ2-1,TRBD2,TRBV24-1,.,TGTGCCACCAGTGATCAGACTAGCGGGGGCCGCAATGAGCAGTTCTTC,CATSDQTSGGRNEQFF
TRBJ2-7,TRBD2,TRBV19,.,TGTGCCAGTAGTAAGGCTAGCGGGGGAGAGCAGTACTTC,CASSKASGGEQYF
TRBJ2-1,TRBD2,TRBV5-1,.,TGCGCCAGCAGCTTGTCGGCGACTAGCGGGGGAGATTCCTACAATGAGCAGTTCTTC,CASSLSATSGGDSYNEQFF
TRBJ2-1,.,TRBV9,.,TGTGCCAGCAGCGTAGACCCCGGACTGCTGCCAGAGCAGTTCTTC,CASSVDPGLLPEQFF
TRBJ1-6,.,TRBV25-1,.,TGTGCCAGCAGTGAATTTCGGGGCTATAATTCACCCCTCCACTTT,CASSEFRGYNSPLHF
TRBJ2-1,TRBD1,TRBV11-1,.,TGTGCCAGCAGCTTAGCCGGGACAGAGTTCTACAATGAGCAGTTCTTC,CASSLAGTEFYNEQFF
TRBJ2-1,TRBD2,TRBV24-1,once,TGTGCCACCAGTGATTTTCGGACTAGCGTAGAGCAGTTCTTC,CATSDFRTSVEQFF
TRBJ1-6,.,TRBV7-2,.,TGTGCCAGCAGCTTAGACCGGTATAATTCACCCCTCCACTTT,CASSLDRYNSPLHF
TRBJ2-6,.,TRBV5-4,.,TGTGCCAGCAGCTCCAGGGCTTCTGGGGCCAACGTCCTGACTTTC,CASSSRASGANVLTF
TRBJ1-4,.,TRBV18,.,TGTGCCAGCTCACCACCGGAGATCGCAACTAATGAAAAACTGTTTTTT,CASSPPEIATNEKLFF
TRBJ1-6,.,TRBV7-3,.,TGTGCCAGCAGCTTCGCAGGGTTCGATTCACCCCTCCACTTT,CASSFAGFDSPLHF
TRBJ2-1,.,TRBV3-1/TRBV3-2,.,TGTGCCAGCAGCCAAGACGCCAGGGGATTTAATGAGCAGTTCTTC,CASSQDARGFNEQFF
TRBJ2-5,.,TRBV7-9,.,TGTGCCAGCAGCCCCCCCGGGTTGCAAGAGACCCAGTACTTC,CASSPPGLQETQYF
TRBJ1-1,TRBD1,TRBV9,.,TGTGCCAGCAGCGCCGTTACAGGGGGTTCCAGAGCTTTCTTT,CASSAVTGGSRAFF
TRBJ1-2,.,TRBV4-2,.,TGTGCCAGCAGCCAAGATTTTCAGGCGTTATATGGCTACACCTTC,CASSQDFQALYGYTF
TRBJ1-6,TRBD1,TRBV28,.,TGTGCCAGTCGCGTCCGACAGGGCTTAGATAATTCACCCCTCCACTTT,CASRVRQGLDNSPLHF